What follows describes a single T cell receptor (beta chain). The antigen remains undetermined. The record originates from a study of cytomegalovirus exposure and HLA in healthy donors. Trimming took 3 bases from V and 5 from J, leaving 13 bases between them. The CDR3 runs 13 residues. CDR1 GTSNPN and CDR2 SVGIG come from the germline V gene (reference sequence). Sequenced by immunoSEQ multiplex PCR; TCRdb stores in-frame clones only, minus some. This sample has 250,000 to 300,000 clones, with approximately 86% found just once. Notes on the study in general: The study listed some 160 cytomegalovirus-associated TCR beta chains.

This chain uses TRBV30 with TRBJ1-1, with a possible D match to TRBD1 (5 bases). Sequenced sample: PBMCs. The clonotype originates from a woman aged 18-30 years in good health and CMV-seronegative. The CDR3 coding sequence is TGTGCCTGGAGGCGGGAGGGGAGGACTGAAGCTTTCTTT. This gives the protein CAWRREGRTEAFF.